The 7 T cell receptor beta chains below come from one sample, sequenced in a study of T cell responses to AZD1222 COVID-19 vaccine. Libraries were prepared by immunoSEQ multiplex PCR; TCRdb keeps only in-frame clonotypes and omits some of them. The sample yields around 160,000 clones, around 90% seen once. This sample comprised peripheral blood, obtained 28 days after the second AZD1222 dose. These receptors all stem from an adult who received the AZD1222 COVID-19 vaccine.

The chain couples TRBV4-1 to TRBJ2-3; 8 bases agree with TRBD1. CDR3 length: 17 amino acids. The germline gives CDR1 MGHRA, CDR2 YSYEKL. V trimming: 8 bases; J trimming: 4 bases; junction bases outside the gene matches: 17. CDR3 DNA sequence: TGCGCCAGCGGGGGAAAGGGAGGACAGGGTAAAGCAGATACGCAGTATTTT. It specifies CASGGKGGQGKADTQYF.

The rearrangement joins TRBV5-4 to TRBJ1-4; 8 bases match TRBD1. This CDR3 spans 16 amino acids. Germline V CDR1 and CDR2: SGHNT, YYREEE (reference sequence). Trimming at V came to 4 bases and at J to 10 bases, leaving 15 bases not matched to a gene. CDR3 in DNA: TGTGCCAGCAGCATGGTGGGTAGGGCAGGGGGCGGAAAACTGTTTTTT. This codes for CASSMVGRAGGGKLFF.

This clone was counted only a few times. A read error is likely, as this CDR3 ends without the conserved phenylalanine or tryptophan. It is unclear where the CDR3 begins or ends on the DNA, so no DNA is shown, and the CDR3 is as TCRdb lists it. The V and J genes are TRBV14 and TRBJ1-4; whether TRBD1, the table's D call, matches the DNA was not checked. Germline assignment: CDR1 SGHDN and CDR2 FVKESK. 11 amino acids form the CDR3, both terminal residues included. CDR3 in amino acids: CASSQDNRTVG.

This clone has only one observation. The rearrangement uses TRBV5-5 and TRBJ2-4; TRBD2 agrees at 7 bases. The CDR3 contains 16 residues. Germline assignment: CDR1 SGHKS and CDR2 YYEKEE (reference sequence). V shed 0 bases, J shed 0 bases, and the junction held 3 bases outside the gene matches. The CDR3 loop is CASSLALAGAKNIQYF. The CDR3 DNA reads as TGTGCCAGCAGCTTGGCCTTAGCGGGAGCCAAAAACATTCAGTACTTC.

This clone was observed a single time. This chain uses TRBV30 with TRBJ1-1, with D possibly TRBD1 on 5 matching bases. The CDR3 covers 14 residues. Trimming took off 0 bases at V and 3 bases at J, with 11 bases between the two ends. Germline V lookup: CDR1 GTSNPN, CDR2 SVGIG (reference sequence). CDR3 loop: CAWSVRLTDTEAFF. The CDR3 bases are TGTGCCTGGAGTGTACGGTTGACAGACACTGAAGCTTTCTTT.

The CDR3 sequence is CASSQPGGLNTEAFF. The CDR3 DNA reads as TGTGCCAGCAGCCAACCAGGGGGCCTGAACACTGAAGCTTTCTTT. The chain employs TRBV3-1 (or the pseudogene TRBV3-2) and TRBJ1-1; 8 bases align to TRBD1. Losses at the gene ends were 2 bases for V and 0 bases for J; bases not matched to a gene: 2. The CDR3 totals 15 residues. CDR1 LGHDT and CDR2 YNNKEL come from the germline V gene (reference sequence).

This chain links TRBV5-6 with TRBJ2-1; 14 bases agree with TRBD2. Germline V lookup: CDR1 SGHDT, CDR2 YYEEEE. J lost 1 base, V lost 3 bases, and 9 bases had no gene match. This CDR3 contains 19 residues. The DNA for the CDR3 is TGTGCCAGCAGCTACCCCGGACTAGCGGGGGGCTTATCCTACAATGAGCAGTTCTTC. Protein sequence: CASSYPGLAGGLSYNEQFF.